This T cell receptor beta chain was found in a study of cytomegalovirus exposure and HLA in healthy donors. General study findings and limits: TCR association rates varied by HLA locus in a later analysis, with DRB1 highest and HLA-C lowest.

The PCR ran on 60 Vbeta and 13 Jbeta primers. Sequencing used immunoSEQ multiplex PCR; TCRdb keeps in-frame clones, though not all of them. The sample has 150,000 or so clones, roughly 66% seen once. Concerning this clone: Its antigen is still unknown.

This TCR was sampled from a woman aged 18-29 years in good health and CMV-seronegative. Sequencing used PBMCs.

CDR3 protein: CASSPLPGRDNEQFF. CDR3 coding DNA: TGTGCCAGCTCACCACTTCCGGGGAGAGACAATGAGCAGTTCTTC. The chain has TRBV18 and TRBJ2-1; maybe TRBD2 (5 bases). Trimming took off 1 base at V and 5 bases at J, with 12 bases between the two ends. Per germline, CDR1 KGHSH and CDR2 LQKENI. CDR3 length equals 15 residues.